This is a list of T cell receptor beta chains from one sample in a study of early T cells in non-severe SARS-CoV-2 infection. TCRdb passed the 5' RACE reads through MiXCR, listing each CDR3 protein once. In the table there are 80,000 to 95,000 distinct CDR3 sequences, around 15% of which are singletons. The sequencing input was whole blood. These receptors all stem from an adult who was a healthcare worker with PCR-confirmed SARS-CoV-2 infection or an uninfected control (not recorded which). Both conserved end residues are part of each CDR3. The D gene is left open where the match is weak. Expanded clones are given a class, and other clones once, few, many or no size at all.

v_gene	d_gene	j_gene	abundance	CDR3nt	CDR3aa
TRBV20-1	NA	TRBJ1-1	NA	TGCAGTGCTAGAGATGCCGGGGGCAGAAAGGCTGAAGCTTTCTTT	CSARDAGGRKAEAFF
TRBV5-6	NA	TRBJ2-4	NA	TGTGCCAGCAGCTTGAGAGGGGTTATAGCCAAAAACATTCAGTACTTC	CASSLRGVIAKNIQYF
TRBV29-1	NA	TRBJ1-1	NA	TGCAGCGTTGAAATTTTGGGGGGGACTGAAGCTTTCTTT	CSVEILGGTEAFF
TRBV2	NA	TRBJ2-3	NA	TGTGCCAGCAGATCATCTACGATCTTTACGAGCACAGATACGCAGTATTTT	CASRSSTIFTSTDTQYF
TRBV7-2	TRBD2	TRBJ2-5	few	TGTGCCAGCAGCCAGCAAGCGGGGGGGCGAGAGACCCAGTACTTC	CASSQQAGGRETQYF
TRBV10-3	NA	TRBJ2-3	NA	TGTGCCACGGCAATTTCAAATACGCAGTATTTT	CATAISNTQYF
TRBV3-1	NA	TRBJ2-6	NA	TGTGCCAGCAGCCAAGCGTTGGTTGGACAGGGGGCCAACGTCCTGACTTTC	CASSQALVGQGANVLTF
TRBV29-1	NA	TRBJ2-1	NA	TGCAGCACCGCCGCTCAGAGCTCCTACAATGAGCAGTTCTTC	CSTAAQSSYNEQFF
TRBV4-1	NA	TRBJ2-3	NA	TGCGCCAGCAGCCAAGATGGGACCCGAGGGACAGATACGCAGTATTTT	CASSQDGTRGTDTQYF
TRBV15	NA	TRBJ1-1	NA	TGTGCCACCAGCGCCCGGGGGGCCGTCACTGAAGCTTTCTTT	CATSARGAVTEAFF
TRBV7-3	TRBD1	TRBJ1-2	few	TGTGCCAGCAGCCCGGACCCCATCCCGTTGGGACAGGGCTCCGGCTACACCTTC	CASSPDPIPLGQGSGYTF
TRBV10-1	NA	TRBJ2-3	few	TGCGCCAGCAGCGCAACTAGCACAGATACGCAGTATTTT	CASSATSTDTQYF
TRBV11-2	NA	TRBJ2-1	NA	TGTGTCAGCAGCTTTCCAGGAAGGAACAATGAGCAGTTCTTC	CVSSFPGRNNEQFF
TRBV28	NA	TRBJ1-5	few	TGTGCCAGCAGTTTTCAGCCCAATCAGCCCCAGCATTTT	CASSFQPNQPQHF